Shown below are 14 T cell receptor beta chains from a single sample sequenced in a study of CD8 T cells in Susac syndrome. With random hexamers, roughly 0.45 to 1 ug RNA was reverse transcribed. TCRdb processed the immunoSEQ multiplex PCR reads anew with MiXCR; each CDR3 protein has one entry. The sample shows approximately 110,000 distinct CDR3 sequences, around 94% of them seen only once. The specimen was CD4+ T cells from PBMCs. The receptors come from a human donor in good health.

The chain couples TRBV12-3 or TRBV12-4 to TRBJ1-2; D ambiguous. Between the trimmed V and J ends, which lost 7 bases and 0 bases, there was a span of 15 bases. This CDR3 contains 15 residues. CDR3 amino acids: CASKTSGLSNYGYTF. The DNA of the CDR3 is TGTGCCAGCAAGACTTCAGGTCTTTCTAACTATGGCTACACCTTC.

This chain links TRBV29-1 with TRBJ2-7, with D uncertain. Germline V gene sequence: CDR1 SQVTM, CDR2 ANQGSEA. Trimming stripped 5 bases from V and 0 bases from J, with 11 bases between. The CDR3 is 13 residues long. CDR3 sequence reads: CSVRWVSSYEQYF. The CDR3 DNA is TGCAGCGTTAGGTGGGTCTCCTCCTACGAGCAGTACTTC.

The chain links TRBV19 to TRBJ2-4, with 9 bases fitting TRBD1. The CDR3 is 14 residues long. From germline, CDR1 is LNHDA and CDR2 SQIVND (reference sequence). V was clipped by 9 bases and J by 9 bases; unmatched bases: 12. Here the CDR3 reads CASKLQGAGGIQYF. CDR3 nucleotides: TGTGCCAGCAAACTACAGGGGGCAGGAGGCATTCAGTACTTC.

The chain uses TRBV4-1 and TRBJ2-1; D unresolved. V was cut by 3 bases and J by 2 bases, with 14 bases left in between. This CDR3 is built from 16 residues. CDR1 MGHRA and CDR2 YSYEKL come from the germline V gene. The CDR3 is CASSQVDLITYNEQFF. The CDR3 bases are TGCGCCAGCAGCCAGGTGGACCTTATCACCTACAATGAGCAGTTCTTC.

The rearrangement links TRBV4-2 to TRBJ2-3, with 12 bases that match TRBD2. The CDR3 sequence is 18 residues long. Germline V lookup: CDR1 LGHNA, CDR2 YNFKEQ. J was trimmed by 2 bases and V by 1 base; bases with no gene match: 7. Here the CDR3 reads CASSQGSGLAGNTDTQYF. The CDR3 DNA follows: TGTGCCAGCAGCCAAGGATCGGGACTAGCGGGCAACACAGATACGCAGTATTTT.

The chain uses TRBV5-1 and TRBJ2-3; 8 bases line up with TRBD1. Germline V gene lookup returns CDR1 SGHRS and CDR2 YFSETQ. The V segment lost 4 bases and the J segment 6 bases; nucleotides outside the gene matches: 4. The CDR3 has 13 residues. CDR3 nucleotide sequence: TGCGCCAGCAGCGAGAACAGGGGGGATACGCAGTATTTT. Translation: CASSENRGDTQYF.

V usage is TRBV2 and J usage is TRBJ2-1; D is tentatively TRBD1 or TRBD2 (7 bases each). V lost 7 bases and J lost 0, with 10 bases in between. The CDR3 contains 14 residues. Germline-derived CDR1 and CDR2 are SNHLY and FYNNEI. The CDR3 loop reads CASKRDSSYNEQFF. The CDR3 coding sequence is TGTGCCAGCAAGCGGGACAGCTCCTACAATGAGCAGTTCTTC.

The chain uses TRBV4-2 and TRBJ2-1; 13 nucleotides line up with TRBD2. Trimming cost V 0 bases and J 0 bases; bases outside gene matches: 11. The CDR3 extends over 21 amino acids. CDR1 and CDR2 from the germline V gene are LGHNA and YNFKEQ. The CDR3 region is CASSQEGGLAGVWSSYNEQFF. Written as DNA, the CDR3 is TGTGCCAGCAGCCAAGAGGGAGGACTAGCGGGAGTATGGAGCTCCTACAATGAGCAGTTCTTC.

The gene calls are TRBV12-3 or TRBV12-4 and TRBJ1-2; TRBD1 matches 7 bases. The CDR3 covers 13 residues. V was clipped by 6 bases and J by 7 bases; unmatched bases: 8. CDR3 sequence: CASSPDRVGGYTF. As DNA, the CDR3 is TGTGCCAGCAGCCCAGACAGGGTGGGTGGCTACACCTTC.

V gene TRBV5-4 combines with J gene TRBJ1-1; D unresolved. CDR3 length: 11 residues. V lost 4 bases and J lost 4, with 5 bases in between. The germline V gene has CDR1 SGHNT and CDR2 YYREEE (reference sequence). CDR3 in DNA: TGTGCCAGCAGCGGTACCACTGAAGCTTTCTTT. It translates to CASSGTTEAFF.

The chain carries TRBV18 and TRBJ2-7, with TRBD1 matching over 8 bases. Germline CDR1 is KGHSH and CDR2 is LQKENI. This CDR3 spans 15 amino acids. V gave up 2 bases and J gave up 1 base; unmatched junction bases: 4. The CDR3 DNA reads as TGTGCCAGCTCACCAACCAGGGGGCGATCCTACGAGCAGTACTTC. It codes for CASSPTRGRSYEQYF.

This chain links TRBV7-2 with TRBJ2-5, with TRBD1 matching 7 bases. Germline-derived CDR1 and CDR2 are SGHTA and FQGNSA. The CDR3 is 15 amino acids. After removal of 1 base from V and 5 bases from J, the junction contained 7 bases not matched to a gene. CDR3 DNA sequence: TGTGCCAGCAGCTTAGGAAACAGGGGTGGGGAGACCCAGTACTTC. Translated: CASSLGNRGGETQYF.

CDR3 DNA sequence: TGCAGTGCTAGAGACGGGACTAGCGGGAGTCTCCAAGAGACCCAGTACTTC. Protein product: CSARDGTSGSLQETQYF. This rearrangement joins TRBV20-1 to TRBJ2-5, with 14 bases that match TRBD2. The junction had 4 bases not matched to a gene; V was cut back by 0 bases and J by 1 base. The CDR3 is 17 residues long. Germline CDR1 DFQATT, CDR2 SNEGSKA (reference sequence).

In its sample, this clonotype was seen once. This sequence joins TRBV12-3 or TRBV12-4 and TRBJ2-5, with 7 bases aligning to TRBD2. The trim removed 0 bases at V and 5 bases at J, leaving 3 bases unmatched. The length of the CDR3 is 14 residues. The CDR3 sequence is CASSLAGGPETQYF. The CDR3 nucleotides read TGTGCCAGCAGTTTAGCGGGAGGGCCGGAGACCCAGTACTTC.